The entry that follows covers one T cell receptor (beta chain) sequence. Antigen unknown. With V trimmed by 10 bases and J by 6 bases, 5 bases remained unmatched. CDR3 length equals 12 residues. Germline loops: CDR1 SNHLY, CDR2 FYNNEI. With 60 Vbeta and 13 Jbeta primers, the PCR was carried out. This table comes from immunoSEQ multiplex PCR, and its TCRdb copy is limited to in-frame clones, with some not included. The table lists around 190,000 clones, roughly 78% of them singletons. This sample is part of a study of cytomegalovirus exposure and HLA in healthy donors. Notes on the study in general: Earlier analysis found most TCR beta V segments productive about 87% or about 30% of the time.

The sequenced sample consisted of PBMCs. The TCR sequence derives from a woman aged 40 to 50 in good health and CMV-seronegative. V and J are TRBV2 and TRBJ2-7, with TRBD1 matching 11 bases. The CDR3 DNA reads as TGTGCCAACACCGGGACAGGGGGCGAGCAGTACTTC. Protein: CANTGTGGEQYF.